These 18 T cell receptor beta chains came from one sample sequenced in a study of metastatic and nonmetastatic thyroid tumors. From the PCR reads, TCRdb re-called clones with MiXCR. Here the sample spans about 43,000 clones, approximately 24% being singletons. Each patient went into thyroid surgery without having received any treatment. Sequencing was performed on tumor tissue. Receptors originate from a female donor with papillary thyroid cancer or a benign thyroid nodule (not recorded which). Some clones in this sample may be carry-over from other donors' samples.

The J gene is TRBJ1-4, the V gene TRBV6-1; 7 bases align to TRBD1. The V gene end was trimmed by 4 bases and the J gene end by 12 bases; junction bases not matched to a gene: 17. Germline CDR1 reads MNHNS; CDR2 reads SASEGT. This CDR3 spans 16 amino acids. The CDR3 bases are TGTGCCAGCAGTGTCTACCGGTGGACAGGAATCGGGGAACTGTTTTTT. This codes for CASSVYRWTGIGELFF.

This clone showed up just a few times. This chain links TRBV19 with TRBJ1-3; tentatively, D is TRBD1 (5 bases). V was pared by 2 bases and J by 10 bases, with 9 bases between. CDR3 length equals 12 residues. Germline V gene sequence: CDR1 LNHDA, CDR2 SQIVND (reference sequence). In DNA, the CDR3 is TGTGCCAGTAGTATAAGGGGAGAAACCATATATTTT. Translation: CASSIRGETIYF.

This clone has at least ten counts. The V gene is TRBV5-1, the J gene TRBJ2-5; D might be TRBD1 (6 bases). Germline V gene data show CDR1 as SGHRS and CDR2 as YFSETQ. V was pared by 2 bases and J by 5 bases, with 16 bases between. The CDR3 totals 15 residues. CDR3 protein: CASSFGAGVGETQYF. In nucleotides, the CDR3 is TGCGCCAGCAGCTTCGGGGCAGGGGTTGGGGAGACCCAGTACTTC.

This clone was observed at least ten times. The chain is built from TRBV7-9 and TRBJ2-5; the D gene could be TRBD1 or TRBD2 (6 bases each). The CDR3 is 16 residues long. CDR1 is SEHNR and CDR2 is FQNEAQ in the germline V gene (reference sequence). The V gene lost 5 bases and the J gene lost 1 base, with 17 bases spanning the gap. In DNA, the CDR3 is TGTGCCAGCAGCCGGGGGACACTCAACACCCAAGAGACCCAGTACTTC. Encoded protein: CASSRGTLNTQETQYF.

The J gene is TRBJ1-2, the V gene TRBV18; D is perhaps TRBD1 (5 bases). The CDR3 has 15 amino acids. Trimming removed 4 bases from V and 6 bases from J, with 18 bases in between. Germline V gene data show CDR1 as KGHSH and CDR2 as LQKENI. The CDR3 loop reads CASSHYQVGGDGYTF. The CDR3 nucleotides read TGTGCCAGCTCACACTATCAGGTGGGGGGAGATGGCTACACCTTC.

In its sample, this clone was seen a few times. This chain links TRBV12-3 or TRBV12-4 with TRBJ2-1; D not resolved. V lost 6 bases and J 5 bases, leaving 14 bases between the germline ends. The CDR3 contains 14 residues. The CDR3 region is CASSPMDLHNEQFF. CDR3 in DNA: TGTGCCAGCAGCCCTATGGACCTACACAATGAGCAGTTCTTC.

This chain connects TRBV24-1 to TRBJ2-3; TRBD2 aligns across 9 bases. Germline CDR1 is KGHDR and CDR2 is SFDVKD. J was trimmed by 4 bases and V by 5 bases; bases with no gene match: 6. CDR3 length: 15 residues. The CDR3 loop is CATSGSGSFADTQYF. CDR3 DNA sequence: TGTGCCACCAGTGGTAGCGGGAGTTTTGCAGATACGCAGTATTTT.

Ten or more counts support this clone. The chain employs TRBV7-2 and TRBJ2-1; 11 bases align to TRBD2. Germline V gene data show CDR1 as SGHTA and CDR2 as FQGNSA. Trimming cost V 2 bases and J 7 bases; bases outside gene matches: 7. This CDR3 spans 16 amino acids. The CDR3 is CASSLLAGGSGNEQFF. DNA of the CDR3: TGTGCCAGCAGCTTACTAGCGGGGGGTTCAGGGAATGAGCAGTTCTTC.

This clone was picked up a small number of times. This chain connects TRBV28 to TRBJ2-7; no definite D call. CDR3 size: 16 residues. Germline assignment: CDR1 MDHEN and CDR2 SYDVKM. Trimming took 3 bases from V and 2 from J, leaving 17 bases between them. CDR3 nucleotide sequence: TGTGCCAGCAGTTTTAAATCGCAGGTCCCTACCTACGAGCAGTACTTC. It is translated as CASSFKSQVPTYEQYF.

This clone was seen repeatedly, ten times or more. The gene calls are TRBV5-1 and TRBJ1-2; TRBD1 matches 11 bases. Trimming took 0 bases from V and 4 from J; bases not matched to a gene: 5. The length of the CDR3 is 16 residues. Germline V gene data show CDR1 as SGHRS and CDR2 as YFSETQ. Here the CDR3 DNA reads TGCGCCAGCAGCTTGGATGGGACAGGGGGGCCCTATGGCTACACCTTC. Translation gives CASSLDGTGGPYGYTF.

The chain employs TRBV19 and TRBJ2-5, with 8 bases lining up with TRBD1. Germline CDR1 and CDR2: LNHDA and SQIVND (reference sequence). This CDR3 comprises 15 residues. V was pared by 10 bases and J by 2 bases, with 12 bases of the junction left unmatched. CDR3 protein: CATTSGGQAQETQYF. The CDR3 coding sequence is TGTGCCACCACCTCAGGGGGACAGGCGCAAGAGACCCAGTACTTC.

The chain has TRBV27 and TRBJ1-4; D is unresolved. The CDR3 totals 15 residues. Germline V gene sequence: CDR1 MNHEY, CDR2 SMNVEV (reference sequence). V was trimmed by 3 bases and J by 7 bases, leaving 15 bases between them. The CDR3 protein is CASSFTPATLEKLFF. The CDR3 coding sequence is TGTGCCAGCAGTTTCACGCCCGCTACCCTTGAAAAACTGTTTTTT.

The CDR3 coding sequence is TGCAGTGCTAGAGGCGATGTCGACTACGAGCAGTACTTC. Translating gives CSARGDVDYEQYF. The J gene is TRBJ2-7, the V gene TRBV20-1; D is unresolved. V lost 1 base and J 3 bases, leaving 10 bases between the germline ends. CDR1 and CDR2 (germline): DFQATT, SNEGSKA (reference sequence). This CDR3 is built from 13 residues.

This clone was recorded a few times. This sequence may be a read error, since a much larger clone differs from it by one base. The chain has TRBV6-2 or TRBV6-3 and TRBJ2-3, with D possibly called TRBD1 or TRBD2 (5 bases each). Germline V gives CDR1 MNHEY, CDR2 SVGEGT. CDR3 length equals 14 residues. Trimming removed 9 bases from V and 2 bases from J, with 15 bases in between. CDR3 nucleotide sequence: TGTGCCAGTACCGAGGGGACCCACACAGATACGCAGTATTTT. It specifies CASTEGTHTDTQYF.

J is TRBJ2-7 and V is TRBV11-3, with 7 bases identical to TRBD2. The CDR3 covers 12 residues. J lost 3 bases, V lost 5 bases, and 1 base had no gene match. Germline CDR1 SGHNT, CDR2 YENEEA. CDR3 in amino acids: CASSGDYYEQYF. The CDR3 region has the DNA TGTGCCAGCAGCGGGGACTACTACGAGCAGTACTTC.

This clone was observed at least ten times. This may be a read error: a much more frequent sequence differs by one nucleotide. Other DNA sequences within the sample encode an identical CDR3. J is TRBJ2-7 and V is TRBV20-1, with TRBD2 as a possible D gene (6 bases). Trimming took 6 bases from V and 5 from J, leaving 23 bases between them. CDR1 DFQATT and CDR2 SNEGSKA come from the germline V gene (reference sequence). CDR3 size: 15 residues. CDR3 loop: CSADLTPQASDEQYF. DNA for the CDR3: TGCAGTGCGGACCTCACCCCACAGGCTAGCGACGAGCAGTACTTC.

This clone was counted at least ten times. Here the CDR3 DNA reads TGTGCCAGCAGCTTAGCGCTTTTAGAGGGCGGTATGGATGAGCAGTTCTTC. The encoded protein is CASSLALLEGGMDEQFF. The chain carries TRBV7-9 and TRBJ2-1; D possibly corresponds to TRBD2 (5 bases). The CDR3 sequence is 17 residues long. V gave up 0 bases and J gave up 8 bases, with 20 bases separating them. Germline CDR1 reads SEHNR; CDR2 reads FQNEAQ (reference sequence).

The rearrangement uses TRBV2 and TRBJ2-2, with TRBD2 matching over 8 bases. Germline CDR1 is SNHLY and CDR2 is FYNNEI. This CDR3 region has 17 residues. V shed 7 bases, J shed 1 base, and the junction held 11 bases outside the gene matches. The CDR3 DNA sequence: TGTGCCAGCACCAGACTAGCGACTAGTCGGAACACCGGGGAGCTGTTTTTT. Amino acids: CASTRLATSRNTGELFF.